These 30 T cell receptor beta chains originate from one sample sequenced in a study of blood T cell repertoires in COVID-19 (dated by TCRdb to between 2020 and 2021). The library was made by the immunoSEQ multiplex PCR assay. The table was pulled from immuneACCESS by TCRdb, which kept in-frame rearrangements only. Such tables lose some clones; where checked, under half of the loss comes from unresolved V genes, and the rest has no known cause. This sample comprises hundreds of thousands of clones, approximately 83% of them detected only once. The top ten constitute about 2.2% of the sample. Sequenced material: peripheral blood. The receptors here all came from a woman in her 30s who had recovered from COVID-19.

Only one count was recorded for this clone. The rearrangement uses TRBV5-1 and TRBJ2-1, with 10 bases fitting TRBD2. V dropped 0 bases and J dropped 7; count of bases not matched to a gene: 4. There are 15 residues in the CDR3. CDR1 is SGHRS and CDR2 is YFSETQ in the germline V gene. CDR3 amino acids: CASSLASGSFNEQFF. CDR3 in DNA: TGCGCCAGCAGCTTGGCTAGCGGGAGTTTTAATGAGCAGTTCTTC.

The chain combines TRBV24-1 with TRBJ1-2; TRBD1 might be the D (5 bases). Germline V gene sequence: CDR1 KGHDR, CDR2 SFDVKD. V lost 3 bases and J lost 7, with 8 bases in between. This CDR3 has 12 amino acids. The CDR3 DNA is TGTGCCACCAGTGATCGGGGGAGTGGCTACACCTTC. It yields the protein CATSDRGSGYTF.

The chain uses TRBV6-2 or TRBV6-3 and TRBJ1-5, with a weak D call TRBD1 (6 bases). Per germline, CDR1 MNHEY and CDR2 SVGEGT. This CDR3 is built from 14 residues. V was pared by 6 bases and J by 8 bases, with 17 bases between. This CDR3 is CASSQGFGTEPQHF. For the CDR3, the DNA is TGTGCCAGCAGCCAGGGGTTCGGTACGGAGCCCCAGCATTTT.

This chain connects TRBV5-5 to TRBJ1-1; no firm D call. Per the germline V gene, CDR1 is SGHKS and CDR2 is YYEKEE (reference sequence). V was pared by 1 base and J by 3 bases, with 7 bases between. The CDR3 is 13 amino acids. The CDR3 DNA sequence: TGTGCCAGCAGCTTGTGGGGAGACACTGAAGCTTTCTTT. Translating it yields CASSLWGDTEAFF.

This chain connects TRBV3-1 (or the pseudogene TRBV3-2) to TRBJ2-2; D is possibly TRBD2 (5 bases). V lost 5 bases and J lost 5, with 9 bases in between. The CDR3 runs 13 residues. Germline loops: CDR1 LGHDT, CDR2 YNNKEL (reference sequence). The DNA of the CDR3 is TGTGCCAGCAGCGGGCGGAGGACCGGGGAGCTGTTTTTT. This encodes CASSGRRTGELFF.

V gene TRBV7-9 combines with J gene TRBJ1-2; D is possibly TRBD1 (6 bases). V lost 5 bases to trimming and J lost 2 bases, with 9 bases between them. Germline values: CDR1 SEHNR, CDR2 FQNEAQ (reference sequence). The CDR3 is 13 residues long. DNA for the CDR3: TGTGCCAGCAGCATCGGGACAAACTATGGCTACACCTTC. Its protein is CASSIGTNYGYTF. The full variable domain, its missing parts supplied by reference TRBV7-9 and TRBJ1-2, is DTGVSQNPRHKITKRGQNVTFRCDPISEHNRLYWYRQTLGQGPEFLTYFQNEAQLEKSRLLSDRFSAERPKGSFSTLEIQRTEQGDSAMYLCASSIGTNYGYTFGSGTRLTVV.

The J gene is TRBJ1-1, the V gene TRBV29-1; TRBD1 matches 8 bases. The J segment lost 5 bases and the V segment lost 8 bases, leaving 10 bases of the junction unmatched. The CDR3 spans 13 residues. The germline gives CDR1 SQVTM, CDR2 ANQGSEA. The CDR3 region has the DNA TGCAGCACCTTGGAGGGACAGGCGACTGAAGCTTTCTTT. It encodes CSTLEGQATEAFF.

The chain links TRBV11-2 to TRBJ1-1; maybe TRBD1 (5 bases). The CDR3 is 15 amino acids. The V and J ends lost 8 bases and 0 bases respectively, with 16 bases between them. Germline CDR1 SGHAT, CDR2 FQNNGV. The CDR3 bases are TGTGCCAGCCACAATTGGAGACAGATGAACACTGAAGCTTTCTTT. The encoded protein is CASHNWRQMNTEAFF.

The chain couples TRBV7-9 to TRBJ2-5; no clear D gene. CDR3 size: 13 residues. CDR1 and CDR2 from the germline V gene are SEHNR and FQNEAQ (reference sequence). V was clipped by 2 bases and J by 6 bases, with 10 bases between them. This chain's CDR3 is CASSLNEQQTQYF. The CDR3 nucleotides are TGTGCCAGCAGCTTAAACGAACAACAGACCCAGTACTTC.

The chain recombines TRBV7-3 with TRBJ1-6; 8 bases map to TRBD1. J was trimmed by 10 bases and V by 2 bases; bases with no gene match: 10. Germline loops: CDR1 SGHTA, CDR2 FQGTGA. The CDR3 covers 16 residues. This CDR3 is CASSLGPIGQGSPLHF. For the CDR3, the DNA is TGTGCCAGCAGCTTAGGGCCGATCGGACAGGGCTCACCCCTCCACTTT.

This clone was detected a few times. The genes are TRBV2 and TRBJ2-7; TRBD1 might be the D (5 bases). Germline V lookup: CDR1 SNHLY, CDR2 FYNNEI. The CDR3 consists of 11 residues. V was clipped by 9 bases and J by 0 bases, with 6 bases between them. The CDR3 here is CASDSSYEQYF. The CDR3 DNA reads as TGTGCCAGTGACAGCTCCTACGAGCAGTACTTC.

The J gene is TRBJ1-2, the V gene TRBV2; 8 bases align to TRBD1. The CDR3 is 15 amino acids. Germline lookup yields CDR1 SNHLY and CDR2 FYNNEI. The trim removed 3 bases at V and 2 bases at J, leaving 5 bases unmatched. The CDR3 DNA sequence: TGTGCCAGCAGTGATTTCGGGACAGGAAACTATGGCTACACCTTC. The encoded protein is CASSDFGTGNYGYTF.

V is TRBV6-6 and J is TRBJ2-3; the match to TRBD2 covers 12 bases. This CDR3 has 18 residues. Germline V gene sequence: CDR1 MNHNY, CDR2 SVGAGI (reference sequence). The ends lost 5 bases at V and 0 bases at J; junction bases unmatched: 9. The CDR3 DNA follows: TGTGCCAGCAGTCCCGGGACTAGCGGGTACGAGAGCACAGATACGCAGTATTTT. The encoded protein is CASSPGTSGYESTDTQYF.

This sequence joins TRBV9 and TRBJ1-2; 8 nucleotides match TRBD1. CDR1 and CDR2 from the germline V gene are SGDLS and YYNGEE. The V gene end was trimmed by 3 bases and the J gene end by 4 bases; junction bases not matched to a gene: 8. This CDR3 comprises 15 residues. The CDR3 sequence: CASSGRTGTGYGYTF. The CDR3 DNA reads TGTGCCAGCAGCGGAAGAACCGGGACAGGCTATGGCTACACCTTC.

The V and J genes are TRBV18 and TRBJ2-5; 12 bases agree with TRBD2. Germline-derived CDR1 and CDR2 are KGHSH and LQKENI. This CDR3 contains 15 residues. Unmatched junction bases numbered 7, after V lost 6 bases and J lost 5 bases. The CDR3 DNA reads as TGTGCCAGCTCTGCCGGGACTAGCGGGCTGGAGACCCAGTACTTC. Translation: CASSAGTSGLETQYF.

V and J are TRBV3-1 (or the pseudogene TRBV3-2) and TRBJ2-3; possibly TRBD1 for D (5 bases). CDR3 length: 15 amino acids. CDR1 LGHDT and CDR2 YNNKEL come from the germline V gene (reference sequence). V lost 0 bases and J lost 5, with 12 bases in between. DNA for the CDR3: TGTGCCAGCAGCCAAGAAGGGGCGGTCGGAGATACGCAGTATTTT. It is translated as CASSQEGAVGDTQYF.

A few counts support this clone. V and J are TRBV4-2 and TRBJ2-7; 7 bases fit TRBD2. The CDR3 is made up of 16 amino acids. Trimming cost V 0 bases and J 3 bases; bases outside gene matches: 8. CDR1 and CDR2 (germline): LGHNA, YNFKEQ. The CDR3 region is CASSQDGGSGSYEQYF. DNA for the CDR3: TGTGCCAGCAGCCAAGATGGCGGGAGTGGGAGCTACGAGCAGTACTTC.

The DNA for the CDR3 is TGTGCCAGCATTAAGCGGGAGGGCTCCTACAATGAGCAGTTCTTC. Protein sequence: CASIKREGSYNEQFF. V usage is TRBV6-6 and J usage is TRBJ2-1; 10 nucleotides align to TRBD2. The CDR3 has 15 residues. CDR1 is MNHNY, CDR2 SVGAGI, per germline (reference sequence). The V gene end was trimmed by 7 bases and the J gene end by 0 bases; junction bases not matched to a gene: 3.

The CDR3 sequence is CASSTTGTGYEQYF. The CDR3 DNA sequence: TGTGCCAGCAGCACCACCGGGACAGGATACGAGCAGTACTTC. V usage is TRBV7-9 and J usage is TRBJ2-7; 8 nucleotides match TRBD1. The junction had 7 bases not matched to a gene; V was cut back by 5 bases and J by 4 bases. This CDR3 spans 14 amino acids. CDR1 and CDR2 (germline): SEHNR, FQNEAQ (reference sequence).

The CDR3 DNA reads as TGTGCCAGCAGCGTAGACTCTTGGGAGGCCGGGGAGCTGTTTTTT. Protein: CASSVDSWEAGELFF. This chain joins TRBV9 and TRBJ2-2, with a tentative D call TRBD2 (6 bases). V was trimmed by 0 bases and J by 6 bases, leaving 12 bases between them. The CDR3 contains 15 residues. Germline-derived CDR1 and CDR2 are SGDLS and YYNGEE.

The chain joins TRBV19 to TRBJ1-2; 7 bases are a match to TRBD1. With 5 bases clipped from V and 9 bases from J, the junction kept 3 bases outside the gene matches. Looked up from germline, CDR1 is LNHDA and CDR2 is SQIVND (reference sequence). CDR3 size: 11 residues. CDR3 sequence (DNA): TGTGCCAGTAGTTCAGGGGGGAGCTACACCTTC. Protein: CASSSGGSYTF.

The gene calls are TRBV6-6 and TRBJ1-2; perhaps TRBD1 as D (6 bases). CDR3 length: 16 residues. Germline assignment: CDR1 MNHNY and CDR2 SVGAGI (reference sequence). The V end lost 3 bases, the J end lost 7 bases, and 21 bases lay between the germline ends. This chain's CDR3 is CASSYNSPGQGSGYTF. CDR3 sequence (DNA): TGTGCCAGCAGTTATAATTCGCCGGGGCAGGGGTCTGGCTACACCTTC.

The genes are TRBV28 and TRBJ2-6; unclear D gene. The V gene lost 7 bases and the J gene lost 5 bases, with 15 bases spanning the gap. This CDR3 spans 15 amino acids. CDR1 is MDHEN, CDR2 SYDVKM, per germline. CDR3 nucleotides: TGTGCCAGCACCTACCAGGTTCTCCGGGCCAACGTCCTGACTTTC. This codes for CASTYQVLRANVLTF.

CDR3 protein: CASSTTGFIGANVLTF. The CDR3 DNA reads as TGTGCCAGCAGTACCACAGGGTTCATAGGGGCCAACGTCCTGACTTTC. This chain connects TRBV6-2 or TRBV6-3 to TRBJ2-6; tentatively, D is TRBD1 (6 bases). The V and J ends lost 5 bases and 4 bases respectively, with 15 bases between them. CDR1 and CDR2 (germline): MNHEY, SVGEGT. This CDR3 spans 16 amino acids.

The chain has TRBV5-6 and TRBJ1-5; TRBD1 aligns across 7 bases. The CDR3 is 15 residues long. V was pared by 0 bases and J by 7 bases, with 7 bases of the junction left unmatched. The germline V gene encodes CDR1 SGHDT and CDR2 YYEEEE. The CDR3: CASSLVGDRSQPQHF. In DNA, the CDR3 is TGTGCCAGCAGCTTGGTGGGGGACAGAAGCCAGCCCCAGCATTTT.

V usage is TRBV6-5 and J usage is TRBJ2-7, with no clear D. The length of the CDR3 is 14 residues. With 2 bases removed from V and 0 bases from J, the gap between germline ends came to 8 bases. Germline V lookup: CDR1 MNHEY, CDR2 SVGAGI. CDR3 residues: CASSYESRSYEQYF. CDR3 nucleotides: TGTGCCAGCAGTTACGAGTCTCGCTCCTACGAGCAGTACTTC.

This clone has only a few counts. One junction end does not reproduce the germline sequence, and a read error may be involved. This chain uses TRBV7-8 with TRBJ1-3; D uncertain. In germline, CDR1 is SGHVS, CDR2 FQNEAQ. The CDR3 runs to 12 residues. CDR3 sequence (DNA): TGTGCCAGCAGCCTCCCGGGGTCCTTTAAAGATTTT. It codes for CASSLPGSFKDF.

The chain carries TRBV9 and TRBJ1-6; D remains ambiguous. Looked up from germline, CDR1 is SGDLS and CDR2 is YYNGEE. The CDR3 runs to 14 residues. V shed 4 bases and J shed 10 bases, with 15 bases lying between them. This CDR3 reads CASSPRPGNSPLHF. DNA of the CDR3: TGTGCCAGCAGCCCTCGACCAGGCAACTCACCCCTCCACTTT.

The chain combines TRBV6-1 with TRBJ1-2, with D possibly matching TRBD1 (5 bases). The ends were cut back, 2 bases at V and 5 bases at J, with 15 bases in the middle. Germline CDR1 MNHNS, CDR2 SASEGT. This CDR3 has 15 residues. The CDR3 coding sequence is TGTGCCAGCAGTGAAAGGGGAGGGTGGAGGTATGGCTACACCTTC. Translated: CASSERGGWRYGYTF.

In DNA, the CDR3 is TGCGCCAGCAGCGGAGGACAGGGTTCTAATACAGATACGCAGTATTTT. Residues: CASSGGQGSNTDTQYF. The genes are TRBV5-1 and TRBJ2-3, with 8 positions matching TRBD1. CDR1 is SGHRS, CDR2 YFSETQ, per germline. This CDR3 has 16 amino acids. Losses at the gene ends were 4 bases for V and 3 bases for J; bases not matched to a gene: 10. Combining the CDR3 with reference TRBV5-1 and TRBJ2-3 gives the whole variable domain KAGVTQTPRYLIKTRGQQVTLSCSPISGHRSVSWYQQTPGQGLQFLFEYFSETQRNKGNFPGRFSGRQFSNSRSEMNVSTLELGDSALYLCASSGGQGSNTDTQYFGPGTRLTVL.